This TCR beta chain comes out of a study of T-cell memory formation after mild COVID-19. Study-wide results and limits: The study found balanced CD4/CD8 in clones contracting day 15 to 85 and a CD4+ lean in later expanders. Clones from the second wave (peaking day 37) had unconfirmed SARS-CoV-2 specificity.

A remark on this clonotype: Its antigen remains unidentified.

Germline CDR1 and CDR2: SEHNR and FQNEAQ (reference sequence). J gave up 8 bases and V 4 bases, and 9 bases lay outside the gene matches. This CDR3 comprises 15 residues. Constant-segment primers and 5'RACE yielded cDNA libraries for TCR alpha and TCR beta, each carrying sample barcodes and UMIs. MiXCR was run by TCRdb on the 5' RACE reads, yielding one entry per CDR3 protein. The sample consists of hundreds of thousands of distinct CDR3 sequences, 20% of them appearing once. The chain carries TRBV7-9 and TRBJ1-4; 8 bases match TRBD1. The specimen sequenced was PBMCs or a T cell subset sorted from them (not recorded which). The TCR comes from an adult woman who had mild COVID-19 (a few samples of this study predate the infection). Cell type and time point are not known. CDR3 loop: CASSSPGTGGEKLFF. The CDR3, as DNA: TGTGCCAGCAGCTCCCCTGGGACAGGAGGCGAAAAACTGTTTTTT. Drawing the rest from reference TRBV7-9 and TRBJ1-4, the complete variable domain is DTGVSQNPRHKITKRGQNVTFRCDPISEHNRLYWYRQTLGQGPEFLTYFQNEAQLEKSRLLSDRFSAERPKGSFSTLEIQRTEQGDSAMYLCASSSPGTGGEKLFFGSGTQLSVL.